The sequence of this T cell receptor beta chain was determined in a study of blood T cell repertoires in COVID-19 (dated by TCRdb to 2018 to 2021). Background for the entire study: Samples from collaborators originated in the United States, Italy and Spain and spanned both the acute and convalescent phases of COVID-19. The samples were drawn from two sources: the first 160 participants of the ongoing ImmuneRACE study, and 950 to 1,500 subjects contributed by 6 global collaborators. The repertoires were released in a freely available public database intended as a resource for research on the immune response to SARS-CoV-2. Deeply sampled blood TCRbeta repertoires from subjects exposed to, actively infected with, or recovered from COVID-19 were included in the dataset. Sample metadata almost always included a de-identified subject ID, COVID-19 status, age in years and sex. The material from the prospective study consisted of cDNA or gDNA derived from T cells, B-cell-depleted T cells, or PBMCs. Where available, HLA class I and class II types were obtained from metadata supplied by the sample provider rather than from assay-based typing. Paper-wide results and their limitations: How much clinical and demographic metadata was included differed by source and by participant, and the metadata was provided uncurated.

The immunoSEQ Assay, a bias-controlled multiplex PCR, was used to amplify TCRbeta CDR3 regions from genomic DNA. Concerning the study's data processing: Nucleated cell counts per sample were estimated from amplification of reference gene primers within the assay. To quantify the absolute abundance of each unique TCRbeta CDR3 rearrangement, sequence reads were collapsed and filtered. For each sample, productive Simpson clonality was calculated as the square root of Simpson's diversity index over productive rearrangements. TCRdb's version of the immuneACCESS table is confined to in-frame rearrangements and falls short of the full clone set. An unresolved V gene accounts for under half of the shortfall where checked; the remainder is of unknown origin. V and J calls and clone size are copied from that table; D and trimming were computed from the DNA. Counted in this sample were 80,000 to 90,000 clones; approximately 85% of them appeared once. The ten largest account for approximately 2.8% of the sample.

In regard to this clone: No antigen is known for it. No much larger clonotype is one base removed from it; base qualities were not supplied.

In Seattle, one collaborating source enrolled patients while the infection was active and tracked those patients longitudinally over the course of disease. Whole blood was collected in K2EDTA tubes by collaborating institutions according to the institutions' own protocols. Collaborator samples were shipped for TCRbeta analysis as frozen whole blood, isolated PBMCs, or DNA extracted from either sample type. This clonotype was obtained from an elderly woman with COVID-19, enrolled during active disease. Sequencing was done on a sample of peripheral blood.

The nucleotide sequence reads as follows: TGTGCCAGCAGAGTACAGGGGTACGAGCAGTACTTC. This gives the protein CASRVQGYEQYF. The rearrangement joined TRBV6-5 to TRBJ2-7; 7 middle bases align to TRBD1. Clipping removes 6 bases from V and 4 bases from J, with 3 as the unmatched junction base count. From cysteine to phenylalanine, the CDR3 is 12 amino acids long. Just the 36-base CDR3 DNA is kept, in frame starting at base 1. Based on the germline V gene, the CDR1 and CDR2 sequences are MNHEY and SVGAGI.